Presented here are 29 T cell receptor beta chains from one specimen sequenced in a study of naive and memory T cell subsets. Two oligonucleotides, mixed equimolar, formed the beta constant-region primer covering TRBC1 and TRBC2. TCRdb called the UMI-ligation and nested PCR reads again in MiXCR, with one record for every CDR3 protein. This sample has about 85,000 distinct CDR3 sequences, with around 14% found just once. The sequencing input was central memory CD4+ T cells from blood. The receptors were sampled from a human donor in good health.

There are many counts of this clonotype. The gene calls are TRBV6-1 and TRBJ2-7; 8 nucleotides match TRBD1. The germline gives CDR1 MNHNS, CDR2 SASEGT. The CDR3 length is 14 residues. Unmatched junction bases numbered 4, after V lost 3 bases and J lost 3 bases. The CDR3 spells CASSDGTGIYEQYF. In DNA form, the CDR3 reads TGTGCCAGCAGTGACGGGACAGGTATCTACGAGCAGTACTTC.

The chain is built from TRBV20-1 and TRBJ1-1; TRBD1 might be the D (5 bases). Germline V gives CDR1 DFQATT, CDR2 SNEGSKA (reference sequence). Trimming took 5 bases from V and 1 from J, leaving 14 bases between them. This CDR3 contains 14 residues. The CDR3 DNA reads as TGCAGTGCTGACCTCAGAGGGGCGAACACTGAAGCTTTCTTT. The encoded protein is CSADLRGANTEAFF.

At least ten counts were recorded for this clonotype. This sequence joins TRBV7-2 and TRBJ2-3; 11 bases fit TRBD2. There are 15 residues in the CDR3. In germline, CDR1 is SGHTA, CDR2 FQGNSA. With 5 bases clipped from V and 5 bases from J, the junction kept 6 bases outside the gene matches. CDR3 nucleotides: TGTGCCAGCAGCCGACTAGCGGGAAACCGAGATACGCAGTATTTT. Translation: CASSRLAGNRDTQYF.

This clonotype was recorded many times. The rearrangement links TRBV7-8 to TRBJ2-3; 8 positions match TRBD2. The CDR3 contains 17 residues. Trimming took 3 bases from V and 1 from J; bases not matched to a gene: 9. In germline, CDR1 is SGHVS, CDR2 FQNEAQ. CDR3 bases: TGTGCCAGCAGCTTTGGGAGGACCGGGAGGGGCACAGATACGCAGTATTTT. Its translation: CASSFGRTGRGTDTQYF.

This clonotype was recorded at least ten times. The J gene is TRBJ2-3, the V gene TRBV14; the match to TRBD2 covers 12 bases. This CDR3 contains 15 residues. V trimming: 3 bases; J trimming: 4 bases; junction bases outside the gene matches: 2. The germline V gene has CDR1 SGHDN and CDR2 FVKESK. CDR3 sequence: CASSQSSGRADTQYF. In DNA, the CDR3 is TGTGCCAGCAGCCAGTCTAGCGGGAGGGCAGATACGCAGTATTTT.

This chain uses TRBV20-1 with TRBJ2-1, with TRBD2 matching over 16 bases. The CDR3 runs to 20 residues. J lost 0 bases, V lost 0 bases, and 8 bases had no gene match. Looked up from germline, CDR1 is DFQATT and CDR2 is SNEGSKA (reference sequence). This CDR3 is CSARDLLGTSGRGSYNEQFF. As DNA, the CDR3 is TGCAGTGCTAGAGATCTTCTTGGGACTAGCGGGAGGGGCTCCTACAATGAGCAGTTCTTC.

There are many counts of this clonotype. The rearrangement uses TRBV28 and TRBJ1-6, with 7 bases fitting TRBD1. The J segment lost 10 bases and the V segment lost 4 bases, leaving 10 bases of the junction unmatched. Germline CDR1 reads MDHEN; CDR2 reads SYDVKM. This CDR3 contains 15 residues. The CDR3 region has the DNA TGTGCCAGCAGTTCGCAGGGGGGAGTCAAATCACCCCTCCACTTT. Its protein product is CASSSQGGVKSPLHF.

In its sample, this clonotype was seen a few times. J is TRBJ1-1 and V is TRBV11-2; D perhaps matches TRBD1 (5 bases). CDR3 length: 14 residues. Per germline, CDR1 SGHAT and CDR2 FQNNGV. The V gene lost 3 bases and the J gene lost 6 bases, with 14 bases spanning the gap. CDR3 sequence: CASSFDGVGAEAFF. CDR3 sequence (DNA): TGTGCCAGCAGCTTTGATGGAGTGGGGGCTGAAGCTTTCTTT.

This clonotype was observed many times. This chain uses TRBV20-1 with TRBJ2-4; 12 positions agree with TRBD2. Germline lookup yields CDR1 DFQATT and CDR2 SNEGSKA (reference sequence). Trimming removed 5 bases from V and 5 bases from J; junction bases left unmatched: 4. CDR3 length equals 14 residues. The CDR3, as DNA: TGCAGTGCTCTAGCGGGAGGGCGGCAAAACATTCAGTACTTC. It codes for CSALAGGRQNIQYF.

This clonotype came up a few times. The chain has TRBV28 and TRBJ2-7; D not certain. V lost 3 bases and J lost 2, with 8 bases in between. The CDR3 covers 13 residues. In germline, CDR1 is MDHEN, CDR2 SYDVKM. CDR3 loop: CASSLSRAYEQYF. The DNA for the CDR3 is TGTGCCAGCAGTTTGTCAAGGGCCTACGAGCAGTACTTC.

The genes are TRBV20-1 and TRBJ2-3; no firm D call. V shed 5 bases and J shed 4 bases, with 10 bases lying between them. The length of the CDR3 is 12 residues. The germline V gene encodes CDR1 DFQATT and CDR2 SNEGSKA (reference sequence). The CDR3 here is CSADKSADTQYF. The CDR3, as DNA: TGCAGTGCTGATAAGTCCGCAGATACGCAGTATTTT.

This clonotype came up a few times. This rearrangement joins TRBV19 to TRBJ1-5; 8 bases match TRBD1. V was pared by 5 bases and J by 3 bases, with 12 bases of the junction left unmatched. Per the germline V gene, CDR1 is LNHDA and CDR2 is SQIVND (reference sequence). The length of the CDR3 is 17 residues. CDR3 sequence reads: CASSPSQQGEFNQPQHF. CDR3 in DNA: TGTGCCAGTAGTCCCTCCCAACAGGGGGAATTCAATCAGCCCCAGCATTTT.

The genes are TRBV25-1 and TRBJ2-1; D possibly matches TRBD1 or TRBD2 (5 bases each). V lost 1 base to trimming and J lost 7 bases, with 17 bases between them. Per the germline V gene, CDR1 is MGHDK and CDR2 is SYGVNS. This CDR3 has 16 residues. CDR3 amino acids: CASSELTGLRSNEQFF. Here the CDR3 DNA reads TGTGCCAGCAGTGAATTAACAGGACTTAGATCAAATGAGCAGTTCTTC. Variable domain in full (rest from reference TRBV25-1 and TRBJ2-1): EADIYQTPRYLVIGTGKKITLECSQTMGHDKMYWYQQDPGMELHLIHYSYGVNSTEKGDLSSESTVSRIRTEHFPLTLESARPSHTSQYLCASSELTGLRSNEQFFGPGTRLTVL.

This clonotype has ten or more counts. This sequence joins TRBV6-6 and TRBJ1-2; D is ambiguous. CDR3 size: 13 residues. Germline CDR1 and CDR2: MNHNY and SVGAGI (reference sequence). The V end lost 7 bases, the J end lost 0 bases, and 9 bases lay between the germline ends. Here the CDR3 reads CASNPVANYGYTF. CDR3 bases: TGTGCCAGCAACCCAGTAGCTAACTATGGCTACACCTTC.

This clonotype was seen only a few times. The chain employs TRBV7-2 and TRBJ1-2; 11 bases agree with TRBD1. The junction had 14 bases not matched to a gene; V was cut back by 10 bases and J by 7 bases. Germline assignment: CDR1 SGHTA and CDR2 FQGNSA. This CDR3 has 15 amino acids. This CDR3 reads CATQWGTGGGGGYTF. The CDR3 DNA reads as TGTGCCACCCAATGGGGGACAGGGGGGGGCGGTGGCTACACCTTC.

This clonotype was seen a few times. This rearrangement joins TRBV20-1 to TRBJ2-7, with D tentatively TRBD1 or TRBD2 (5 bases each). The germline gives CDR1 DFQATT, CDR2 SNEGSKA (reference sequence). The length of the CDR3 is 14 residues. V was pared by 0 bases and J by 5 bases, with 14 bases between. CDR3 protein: CSARDNQGRHEQYF. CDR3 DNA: TGCAGTGCTAGAGATAACCAGGGACGGCACGAGCAGTACTTC.

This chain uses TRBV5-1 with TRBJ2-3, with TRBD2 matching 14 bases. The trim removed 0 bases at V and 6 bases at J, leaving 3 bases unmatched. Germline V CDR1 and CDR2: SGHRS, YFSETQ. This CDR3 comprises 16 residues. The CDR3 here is CASSLVGLAGADTQYF. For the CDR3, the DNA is TGCGCCAGCAGCTTGGTGGGACTAGCGGGAGCGGATACGCAGTATTTT.

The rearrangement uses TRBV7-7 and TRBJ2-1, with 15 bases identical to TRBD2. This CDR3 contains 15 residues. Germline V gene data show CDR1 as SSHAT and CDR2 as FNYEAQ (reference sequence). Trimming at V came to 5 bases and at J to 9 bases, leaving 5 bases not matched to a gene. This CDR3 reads CASSPGTSGRSEQFF. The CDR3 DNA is TGTGCCAGCAGCCCCGGGACTAGCGGGAGGAGTGAGCAGTTCTTC.

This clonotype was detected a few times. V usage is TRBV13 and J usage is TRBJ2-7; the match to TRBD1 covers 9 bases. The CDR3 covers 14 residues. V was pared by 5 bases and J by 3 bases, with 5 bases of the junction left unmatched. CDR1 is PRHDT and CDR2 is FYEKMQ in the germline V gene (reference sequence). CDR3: CASSGTGQGYEQYF. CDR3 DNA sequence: TGTGCCAGCAGCGGTACGGGACAGGGCTACGAGCAGTACTTC.

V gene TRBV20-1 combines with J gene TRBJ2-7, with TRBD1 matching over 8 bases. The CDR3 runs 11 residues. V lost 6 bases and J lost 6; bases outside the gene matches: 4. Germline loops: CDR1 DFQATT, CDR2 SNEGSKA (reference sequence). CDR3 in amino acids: CSARQGSEQYF. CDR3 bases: TGCAGTGCGAGACAGGGGAGCGAGCAGTACTTC.

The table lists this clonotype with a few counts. DNA of the CDR3: TGCAGCGTTGCAAGAAGCGGGGTAGAGACCCAGTACTTC. It specifies CSVARSGVETQYF. V and J are TRBV29-1 and TRBJ2-5, with 7 bases fitting TRBD2. The junction had 6 bases not matched to a gene; V was cut back by 4 bases and J by 4 bases. Per the germline V gene, CDR1 is SQVTM and CDR2 is ANQGSEA. The CDR3 runs to 13 residues. The entire variable domain, with the rest obtained from reference TRBV29-1 and TRBJ2-5, is as follows: SAVISQKPSRDICQRGTSLTIQCQVDSQVTMMFWYRQQPGQSLTLIATANQGSEATYESGFVIDKFPISRPNLTFSTLTVSNMSPEDSSIYLCSVARSGVETQYFGPGTRLLVL.

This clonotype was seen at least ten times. The CDR3 DNA reads as TGTGCCAGCAGCCCATCCGGGACAGGTTCGAACTATGGCTACACCTTC. This encodes CASSPSGTGSNYGYTF. The chain couples TRBV7-8 to TRBJ1-2, with 8 positions matching TRBD1. J lost 2 bases, V lost 5 bases, and 10 bases had no gene match. From germline, CDR1 is SGHVS and CDR2 FQNEAQ. CDR3 length: 16 residues.

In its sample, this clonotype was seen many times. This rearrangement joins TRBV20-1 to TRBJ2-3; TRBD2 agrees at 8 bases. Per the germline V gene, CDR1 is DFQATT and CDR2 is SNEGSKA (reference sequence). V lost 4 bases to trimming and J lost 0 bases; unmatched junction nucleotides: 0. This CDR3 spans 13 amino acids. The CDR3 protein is CSATSGSTDTQYF. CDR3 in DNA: TGCAGTGCTACTAGCGGGAGCACAGATACGCAGTATTTT.

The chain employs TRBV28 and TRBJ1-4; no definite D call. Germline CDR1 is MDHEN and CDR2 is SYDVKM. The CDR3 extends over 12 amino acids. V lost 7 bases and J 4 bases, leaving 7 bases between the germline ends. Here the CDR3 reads CASTRSNEKLFF. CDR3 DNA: TGTGCCAGCACTAGAAGTAATGAAAAACTGTTTTTT.

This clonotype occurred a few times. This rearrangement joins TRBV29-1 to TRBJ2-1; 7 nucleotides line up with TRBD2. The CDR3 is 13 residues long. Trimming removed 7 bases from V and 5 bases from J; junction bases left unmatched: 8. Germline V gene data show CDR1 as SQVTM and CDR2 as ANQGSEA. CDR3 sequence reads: CSAKTSLNNEQFF. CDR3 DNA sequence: TGCAGCGCGAAGACTAGCCTGAACAATGAGCAGTTCTTC.

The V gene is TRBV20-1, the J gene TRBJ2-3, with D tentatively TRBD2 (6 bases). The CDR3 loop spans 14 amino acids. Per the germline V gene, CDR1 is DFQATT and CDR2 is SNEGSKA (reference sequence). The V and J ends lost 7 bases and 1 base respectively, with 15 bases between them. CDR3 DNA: TGCAGTGGCCACCTTAGCGGACGCACAGATACGCAGTATTTT. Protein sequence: CSGHLSGRTDTQYF.

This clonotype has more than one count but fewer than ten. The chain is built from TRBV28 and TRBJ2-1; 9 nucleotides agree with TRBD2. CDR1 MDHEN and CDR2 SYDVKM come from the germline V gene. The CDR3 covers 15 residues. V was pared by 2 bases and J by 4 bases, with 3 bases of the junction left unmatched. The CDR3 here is CASSLGTSTYNEQFF. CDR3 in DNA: TGTGCCAGCAGTTTAGGGACTAGCACTTACAATGAGCAGTTCTTC.

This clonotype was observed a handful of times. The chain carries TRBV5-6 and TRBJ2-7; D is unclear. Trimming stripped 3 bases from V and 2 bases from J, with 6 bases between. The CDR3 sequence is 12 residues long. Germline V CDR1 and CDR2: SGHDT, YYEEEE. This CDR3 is CASSYGTYEQYF. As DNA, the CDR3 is TGTGCCAGCAGCTACGGAACCTACGAGCAGTACTTC.

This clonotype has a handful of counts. The CDR3 spells CASSLGTGTYQPQHF. CDR3 in DNA: TGTGCCAGCAGTTTAGGGACAGGAACTTATCAGCCCCAGCATTTT. The chain employs TRBV6-5 and TRBJ1-5, with TRBD1 identical over 8 bases. V shed 4 bases, J shed 5 bases, and the junction held 7 bases outside the gene matches. Germline-derived CDR1 and CDR2 are MNHEY and SVGAGI. The CDR3 spans 15 residues.